This TCR beta chain was recorded in a study of lymphopenia after photon versus proton radiotherapy (dated by TCRdb to the late 2010s). At the level of the whole study: The study compared the immunological effects of photon versus proton radiation therapy in patients with gastrointestinal tumors who developed high-grade lymphopenia. The cohort comprised some 20 patients with gastrointestinal tumors who received either photon or proton therapy and then developed lymphopenia. The goal of the study was to characterize the differences between the two radiation modalities in how they affect the immune system.

Libraries were made using the immunoSEQ multiplex PCR assay. Deep sequencing of rearranged TCR beta loci, alongside multiparametric flow cytometry, was used to profile T cell repertoires. The table was pulled from immuneACCESS by TCRdb, which kept in-frame rearrangements only. Such tables lose some clones; where checked, under half of the loss comes from unresolved V genes, and the rest has no known cause. The sample table lists approximately 91,000 clones, 65% to 85% of them with a count of one. The biggest ten clones account for more than 1.2% of the sample. At least ten counts were recorded for this clone. No antigen is known for it. The sample holds no much larger clone one base away, and base qualities are not on file. Spanning cysteine to phenylalanine, the CDR3 consists of 14 amino acids. Just CDR3 DNA is preserved here, 42 bases in frame from base 1. For this chain, trimming is 2 bases at the V end and 9 bases at the J end, and the number of junction bases without a gene match is 3. Looking up the germline V gene yields CDR1 SGHNT and CDR2 YENEEA.

What the research found in general, with its limitations: After the lymphocyte count nadir, photon-treated repertoires showed oligoclonal expansion, especially of CD8+ Temra cells, which drove the drop in diversity. Across the cohort, an inverse correlation was found between a larger post-nadir drop in TCR diversity and overall survival time among patients who died. Proton-treated patients stayed relatively stable during treatment, while photon-treated patients lost naive T cells and TCR diversity and gained effector/memory populations. The authors looked at the survival association only in patients who died, and they framed better survival with proton therapy as a possibility rather than a demonstrated result.

The sample in question was peripheral blood, obtained from a patient treated with proton-based radiotherapy. This TCR was recovered from a man aged 60 to 75 with pancreatic cancer. The V and J segments used are TRBV11-3 and TRBJ2-4; 11 bases in the middle match TRBD2. The CDR3 is CASSLTSGGPIQYF. The nucleotide sequence is TGTGCCAGCAGCTTAACTAGCGGGGGCCCCATTCAGTACTTC.